One sample yielded the 9 T cell receptor beta chains listed below, sequenced in a study of OX40 agonist ivuxolimab in advanced cancers. Some clones are missing from TCRdb's copy, which holds only in-frame ones; the method was immunoSEQ multiplex PCR. The data show around 95,000 clones, roughly 93% seen once. The source material was CD4+ or CD8+ T cells sorted from blood, sampled in a trial of the OX40 agonist ivuxolimab. Every receptor here comes from an adult with an advanced solid tumor such as melanoma, head and neck, liver or kidney cancer.

This rearrangement joins TRBV28 to TRBJ1-4; D possibly corresponds to TRBD1 (5 bases). Trimming took 2 bases from V and 4 from J, leaving 11 bases between them. The CDR3 runs to 15 residues. Germline CDR1 is MDHEN and CDR2 is SYDVKM. The CDR3, as DNA: TGTGCCAGCAGTTTACCGCCAGGGAGTAATGAAAAACTGTTTTTT. It specifies CASSLPPGSNEKLFF.

This chain uses TRBV28 with TRBJ1-5; D is perhaps TRBD1 (5 bases). The germline gives CDR1 MDHEN, CDR2 SYDVKM. This CDR3 is 14 amino acids long. V lost 5 bases to trimming and J lost 9 bases, with 17 bases between them. CDR3 sequence: CASSVVGQERPQHF. The CDR3, as DNA: TGTGCCAGCAGTGTAGTGGGGCAGGAAAGGCCCCAGCATTTT.

The chain combines TRBV27 with TRBJ1-2; no clear D gene. V gave up 0 bases and J gave up 6 bases, with 8 bases separating them. The CDR3 has 13 amino acids. Germline loops: CDR1 MNHEY, CDR2 SMNVEV (reference sequence). This CDR3 reads CASSLSGTDGYTF. In nucleotides, the CDR3 is TGTGCCAGCAGTTTATCCGGAACAGATGGCTACACCTTC.

This sequence joins TRBV5-8 and TRBJ2-3; the match to TRBD2 covers 10 bases. Germline V lookup: CDR1 SGHTS, CDR2 YDEGEE. V was pared by 0 bases and J by 4 bases, with 5 bases of the junction left unmatched. This CDR3 has 16 amino acids. The CDR3 DNA is TGTGCCAGCAGCTTGGTTAGCGGGAGGTGGTCAGATACGCAGTATTTT. Its translation is CASSLVSGRWSDTQYF.

This chain connects TRBV4-3 to TRBJ1-1; D not resolved. Germline V CDR1 and CDR2: LGHNA, YSLEER. Trimming shortened V by 1 base and J by 8 bases, and 11 bases separated the two germline ends. The CDR3 length is 13 residues. The CDR3 DNA follows: TGCGCCAGCAGCCAAGTCCCCAGAACCGAAGCTTTCTTT. Translated, it gives CASSQVPRTEAFF.

The chain joins TRBV6-1 to TRBJ1-6; D may be TRBD1 (5 bases). This CDR3 contains 17 residues. V was cut by 0 bases and J by 2 bases, with 11 bases left in between. In germline, CDR1 is MNHNS, CDR2 SASEGT. The CDR3 spells CASSEAQGHAYNSPLHF. In nucleotides, the CDR3 is TGTGCCAGCAGTGAAGCGCAGGGTCACGCCTATAATTCACCCCTCCACTTT.

This chain links TRBV5-1 with TRBJ2-3; 7 bases fit TRBD1. CDR1 and CDR2 from the germline V gene are SGHRS and YFSETQ. V lost 8 bases, J lost 4 bases, and 13 bases stayed unmatched. This CDR3 has 15 residues. CDR3 in DNA: TGCGCCAGTGTTGTCTCGGGACAGAGGTCAGATACGCAGTATTTT. This gives the protein CASVVSGQRSDTQYF.

V and J are TRBV6-5 and TRBJ1-1, with D uncertain. V gave up 2 bases and J gave up 0 bases, with 7 bases separating them. CDR3 length equals 14 residues. The germline CDR1 and CDR2 sequences are MNHEY and SVGAGI. The DNA of the CDR3 is TGTGCCAGCAGTTACGGCACCTTGAACACTGAAGCTTTCTTT. This gives the protein CASSYGTLNTEAFF.

V is TRBV2 and J is TRBJ1-6; D is possibly TRBD1 (6 bases). Trimming shortened V by 4 bases and J by 7 bases, and 11 bases separated the two germline ends. CDR1 and CDR2 (germline): SNHLY, FYNNEI. This CDR3 spans 14 amino acids. The CDR3 DNA reads TGTGCCAGCAGTGTAACAGGGTTGAATTCACCCCTCCACTTT. This sequence encodes CASSVTGLNSPLHF.